The 22 T cell receptor beta chains given below trace back to one sample, sequenced in a study of blood T cells in healthy people across ages. With a J-beta primer mix and a sample-barcoded 5' primer, a second PCR ran about 7 to 12 cycles. From the 5' RACE reads, TCRdb called clonotypes with MiXCR, one entry per CDR3 protein. This repertoire shows 800,000 or so distinct CDR3 sequences, about 59% found once; its top ten account for roughly a quarter. Sample: blood. These receptor sequences come from a man aged 30 to 45 in good health.

This chain connects TRBV3-1 to TRBJ1-2; D not certain. This CDR3 spans 14 amino acids. The germline V gene encodes CDR1 LGHDT and CDR2 YNNKEL (reference sequence). The ends were cut back, 2 bases at V and 4 bases at J, with 11 bases in the middle. The CDR3 nucleotides read TGTGCCAGCAGCCAATCGGAACTGCGCTATGGCTACACCTTC. Amino acid sequence: CASSQSELRYGYTF.

This chain connects TRBV24-1 to TRBJ2-1; D is unresolved. This CDR3 has 12 residues. Trimming cost V 1 base and J 6 bases, with 3 bases left between them. In germline, CDR1 is KGHDR, CDR2 SFDVKD. CDR3 in DNA: TGTGCCACCAGTGATTTATCCAATGAGCAGTTCTTC. The encoded protein is CATSDLSNEQFF.

This clonotype came up many times. The V gene is TRBV21-1, the J gene TRBJ1-2; whether TRBD1, the table's D call, matches the DNA was not checked. TRBV21-1 is termed a pseudogene. This CDR3 is 14 amino acids long. CDR3 amino acids: CASSSRVDGYGYTF. In nucleotides, the CDR3 is TGTGCCAGCAGCAGCAGGGTGGACGGCTATGGCTACACCTTC.

J is TRBJ1-5 and V is TRBV20-1; tentatively, D is TRBD1 (6 bases). CDR3 size: 13 residues. V was cut by 7 bases and J by 1 base, with 11 bases left in between. Germline CDR1 reads DFQATT; CDR2 reads SNEGSKA (reference sequence). The CDR3 protein is CSGQGFSNQPQHF. The CDR3 DNA sequence: TGCAGTGGGCAGGGGTTCAGCAATCAGCCCCAGCATTTT.

This clonotype has a handful of counts. This rearrangement joins TRBV20-1 to TRBJ2-7; 11 bases are shared with TRBD2. Unmatched junction bases numbered 6, after V lost 6 bases and J lost 2 bases. Germline CDR1 reads DFQATT; CDR2 reads SNEGSKA (reference sequence). This CDR3 comprises 14 residues. CDR3 sequence (DNA): TGCAGTGCCCCTACTAGCGGGGGCCCCTACGAGCAGTACTTC. This sequence encodes CSAPTSGGPYEQYF.

The chain has TRBV28 and TRBJ2-6; D not certain. V was pared by 3 bases and J by 0 bases, with 12 bases between. The CDR3 contains 17 residues. The germline V gene encodes CDR1 MDHEN and CDR2 SYDVKM. The CDR3, as DNA: TGTGCCAGCAGTTTTGGCAGAGTAAACTCTGGGGCCAACGTCCTGACTTTC. Its protein is CASSFGRVNSGANVLTF.

This chain connects TRBV7-9 to TRBJ1-6; unclear D gene. Trimming pared 5 bases from V and 7 bases from J, leaving 9 bases between. Germline values: CDR1 SEHNR, CDR2 FQNEAQ (reference sequence). The CDR3 extends over 13 amino acids. CDR3 sequence reads: CASSPATNSPLHF. CDR3 DNA sequence: TGTGCCAGCAGCCCGGCAACCAATTCACCCCTCCACTTT.

The gene calls are TRBV20-1 and TRBJ2-4; a possible D gene is TRBD1 (6 bases). This CDR3 spans 14 amino acids. Germline CDR1 and CDR2: DFQATT and SNEGSKA (reference sequence). Trimming removed 1 base from V and 10 bases from J, with 17 bases in between. CDR3: CSARASGQTSIQYF. CDR3 in DNA: TGCAGTGCTAGAGCCTCCGGACAGACGAGTATTCAGTACTTC.

The gene calls are TRBV4-3 and TRBJ2-7; 12 nucleotides agree with TRBD2. Germline V gene lookup returns CDR1 LGHNA and CDR2 YSLEER. This CDR3 has 18 residues. Unmatched junction bases numbered 10, after V lost 4 bases and J lost 0 bases. The CDR3 DNA sequence: TGCGCCAGCAGCCCAACCCCGGGACTAGCGGGCCTCTCCTACGAGCAGTACTTC. This sequence encodes CASSPTPGLAGLSYEQYF.

V and J are TRBV29-1 and TRBJ1-1; the D gene is possibly TRBD1 (6 bases). V was cut by 1 base and J by 5 bases, with 11 bases left in between. The CDR3 totals 13 residues. Germline V lookup: CDR1 SQVTM, CDR2 ANQGSEA. This CDR3 is CSVEAGAGTEAFF. The CDR3 DNA sequence: TGCAGCGTTGAAGCAGGGGCAGGTACTGAAGCTTTCTTT.

The chain joins TRBV24-1 to TRBJ2-1; 9 bases line up with TRBD1. This CDR3 region has 17 residues. Per germline, CDR1 KGHDR and CDR2 SFDVKD. The ends lost 2 bases at V and 8 bases at J; junction bases unmatched: 12. As DNA, the CDR3 is TGTGCCACCAGTGATTCACACGGGACAGGGAGTAGCTATGAGCAGTTCTTC. As protein: CATSDSHGTGSSYEQFF.

The chain links TRBV5-6 to TRBJ2-5; 8 bases map to TRBD1. The J call is in doubt because the DNA end fits TRBJ2-7 better. The germline V gene has CDR1 SGHDT and CDR2 YYEEEE. The CDR3 runs to 14 residues. The CDR3, as DNA: TGTGCCAGCAGTTCTACAGGGGGGATCTACGAGCAGTACTTC. Protein sequence: CASSSTGGIYEQYF.

CDR3 loop: CASSLAGRSGEQYF. In DNA, the CDR3 is TGTGCCAGCAGCCTCGCCGGACGTAGCGGCGAGCAGTACTTC. The V gene is TRBV13, the J gene TRBJ2-7, with TRBD2 as a possible D gene (6 bases). The CDR3 spans 14 residues. V lost 5 bases and J lost 6, with 17 bases in between. Looked up from germline, CDR1 is PRHDT and CDR2 is FYEKMQ (reference sequence).

V and J are TRBV11-2 and TRBJ2-6; TRBD2 matches 10 bases. CDR3 length: 18 amino acids. V lost 5 bases to trimming and J lost 1 base; unmatched junction nucleotides: 8. The germline V gene has CDR1 SGHAT and CDR2 FQNNGV. The CDR3 nucleotides are TGTGCCAGCAGCGAGGGTGGGACTAGCGATTCTGGGGCCAACGTCCTGACTTTC. It encodes CASSEGGTSDSGANVLTF.

The chain couples TRBV7-9 to TRBJ2-5; 7 positions agree with TRBD1. Matching the DNA end better, TRBJ2-7 makes the J call doubtful. The CDR3 is 14 residues long. Germline V CDR1 and CDR2: SEHNR, FQNEAQ (reference sequence). CDR3 coding DNA: TGTGCCAGCAGCTTAGAGGGGGCGAGATACGAGCAGTACTTC. It yields the protein CASSLEGARYEQYF.

The rearrangement uses TRBV7-2 and TRBJ1-6; D is unresolved. The germline gives CDR1 SGHTA, CDR2 FQGNSA. CDR3 length: 12 amino acids. The V and J ends lost 0 bases and 13 bases respectively, with 7 bases between them. The CDR3 loop reads CASSLAARPLHF. The CDR3 DNA reads TGTGCCAGCAGCTTAGCCGCGCGGCCCCTCCACTTT.

V gene TRBV15 combines with J gene TRBJ2-5; no clear D. CDR3 size: 11 residues. The germline CDR1 and CDR2 sequences are LNHNV and YYDKDF (reference sequence). Trimming took off 5 bases at V and 11 bases at J, with 12 bases between the two ends. CDR3 in DNA: TGTGCCACCAGCCCTGAGAATGAGCAGTACTTC. Protein: CATSPENEQYF.

This clonotype was found once. V is TRBV10-3 and J is TRBJ2-5, with D perhaps TRBD1 or TRBD2 (5 bases each). This CDR3 has 13 amino acids. Germline V gene data show CDR1 as ENHRY and CDR2 as SYGVKD. Trimming left V 9 bases short and J 7 bases short, with 18 bases between. In DNA form, the CDR3 reads TGTGCCATAGGTGCAGGGATCGGAGGGACCCAGTACTTC. The encoded protein is CAIGAGIGGTQYF.

This chain joins TRBV12-3 or TRBV12-4 and TRBJ1-5, with 7 bases aligning to TRBD1. The CDR3 has 16 amino acids. The J segment lost 3 bases and the V segment lost 6 bases, leaving 11 bases of the junction unmatched. CDR3 sequence: CASSSGTVAYNQPQHF. CDR3 in DNA: TGTGCCAGCAGCTCCGGGACAGTGGCCTACAATCAGCCCCAGCATTTT.

The V gene is TRBV7-9, the J gene TRBJ2-1; TRBD1 might be the D (6 bases). V lost 5 bases to trimming and J lost 1 base, with 18 bases between them. The CDR3 covers 17 residues. The germline V gene encodes CDR1 SEHNR and CDR2 FQNEAQ (reference sequence). The CDR3 nucleotides read TGTGCCAGCAGCAATCCACAGGGTGAGGTATCCTACAATGAGCAGTTCTTC. Its protein product is CASSNPQGEVSYNEQFF. The whole variable domain, remainder taken from reference TRBV7-9 and TRBJ2-1, is DTGVSQNPRHKITKRGQNVTFRCDPISEHNRLYWYRQTLGQGPEFLTYFQNEAQLEKSRLLSDRFSAERPKGSFSTLEIQRTEQGDSAMYLCASSNPQGEVSYNEQFFGPGTRLTVL.

This clonotype appeared once. V is TRBV19 and J is TRBJ1-2, with D uncertain. V was pared by 5 bases and J by 0 bases, with 7 bases between. The V gene's germline CDR1 is LNHDA and CDR2 SQIVND (reference sequence). There are 13 residues in the CDR3. DNA for the CDR3: TGTGCCAGTAGTTTCGGGTCTAACTATGGCTACACCTTC. Amino acids: CASSFGSNYGYTF.

In DNA form, the CDR3 reads TGTGCCAGCAAATCCGACAGCGCCTATGGCTACACCTTC. Translating it yields CASKSDSAYGYTF. The V and J genes are TRBV6-1 and TRBJ1-2; perhaps TRBD1 as D (5 bases). Trimming removed 7 bases at V and 4 bases at J, with 13 bases between. The CDR3 loop spans 13 amino acids. Germline V lookup: CDR1 MNHNS, CDR2 SASEGT.